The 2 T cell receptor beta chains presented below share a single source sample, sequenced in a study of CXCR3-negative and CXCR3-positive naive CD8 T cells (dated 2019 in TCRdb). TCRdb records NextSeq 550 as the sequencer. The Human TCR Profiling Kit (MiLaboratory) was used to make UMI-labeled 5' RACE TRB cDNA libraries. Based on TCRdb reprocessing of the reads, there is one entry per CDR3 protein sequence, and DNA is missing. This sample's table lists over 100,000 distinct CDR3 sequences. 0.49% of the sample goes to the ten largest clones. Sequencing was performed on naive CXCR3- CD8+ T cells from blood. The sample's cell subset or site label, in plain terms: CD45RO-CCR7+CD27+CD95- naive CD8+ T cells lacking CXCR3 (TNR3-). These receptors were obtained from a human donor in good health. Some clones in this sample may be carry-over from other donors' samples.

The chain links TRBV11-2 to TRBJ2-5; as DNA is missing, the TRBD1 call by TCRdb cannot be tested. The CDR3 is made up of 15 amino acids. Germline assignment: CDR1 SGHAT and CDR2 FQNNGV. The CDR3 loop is CASSWGGGARETQYF.

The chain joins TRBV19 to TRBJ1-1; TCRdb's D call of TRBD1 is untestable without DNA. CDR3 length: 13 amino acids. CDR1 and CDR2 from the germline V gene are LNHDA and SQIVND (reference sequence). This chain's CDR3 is CASNTGVGTEAFF.